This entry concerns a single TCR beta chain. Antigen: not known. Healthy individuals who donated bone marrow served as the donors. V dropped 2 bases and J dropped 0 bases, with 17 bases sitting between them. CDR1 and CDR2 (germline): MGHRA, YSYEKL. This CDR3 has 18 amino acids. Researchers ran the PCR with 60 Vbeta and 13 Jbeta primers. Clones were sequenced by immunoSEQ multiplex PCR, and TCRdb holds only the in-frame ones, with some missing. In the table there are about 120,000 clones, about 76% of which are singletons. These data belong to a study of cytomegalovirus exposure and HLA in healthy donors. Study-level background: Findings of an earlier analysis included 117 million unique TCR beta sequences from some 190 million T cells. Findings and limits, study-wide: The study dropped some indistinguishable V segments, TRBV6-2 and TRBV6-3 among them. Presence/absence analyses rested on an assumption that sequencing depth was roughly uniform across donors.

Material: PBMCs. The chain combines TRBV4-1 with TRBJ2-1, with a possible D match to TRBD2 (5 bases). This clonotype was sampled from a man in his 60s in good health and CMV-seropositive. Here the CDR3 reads CASSQPRGLLPSYNEQFF. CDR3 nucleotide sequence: TGCGCCAGCAGCCAACCAAGAGGACTCCTCCCCTCCTACAATGAGCAGTTCTTC.